These 4 T cell receptor beta chains were all obtained from the same sample, sequenced in a study of blood T cell repertoires in COVID-19. Sequenced by immunoSEQ multiplex PCR; TCRdb stores in-frame clones only, minus some. The data contain tens of thousands of clones, about 84% of them seen just once; the ten biggest clones take up around 23%. The material sequenced was peripheral blood. Receptors originate from a woman of 80 years or more with acute or convalescent COVID-19.

V gene TRBV29-1 combines with J gene TRBJ1-5; D call uncertain. The CDR3 is 11 residues long. V was trimmed by 0 bases and J by 15 bases, leaving 12 bases between them. Per germline, CDR1 SQVTM and CDR2 ANQGSEA. The CDR3 DNA follows: TGCAGCGTTGAAGAAGCGGGGATCCGGCATTTT. It yields the protein CSVEEAGIRHF.

There are a few counts of this clone. The rearrangement joins TRBV30 to TRBJ1-5, with TRBD1 as a possible D gene (6 bases). V was clipped by 0 bases and J by 4 bases, with 10 bases between them. The CDR3 has 14 residues. The germline CDR1 and CDR2 sequences are GTSNPN and SVGIG (reference sequence). The CDR3 loop reads CAWSVEGGNQPQHF. CDR3 DNA: TGTGCCTGGAGTGTAGAGGGGGGGAATCAGCCCCAGCATTTT.

The gene calls are TRBV30 and TRBJ2-1, with 9 positions matching TRBD1. The trim removed 2 bases at V and 8 bases at J, leaving 13 bases unmatched. Germline assignment: CDR1 GTSNPN and CDR2 SVGIG (reference sequence). This CDR3 has 16 amino acids. CDR3 in DNA: TGTGCCTGGAGTCCCCCCGGGACAGGGAAGGCCCATGAGCAGTTCTTC. Translation gives CAWSPPGTGKAHEQFF. Complete variable domain (other parts from reference TRBV30 and TRBJ2-1): SQTIHQWPATLVQPVGSPLSLECTVEGTSNPNLYWYRQAAGRGLQLLFYSVGIGQISSEVPQNLSASRPQDRQFILSSKKLLLSDSGFYLCAWSPPGTGKAHEQFFGPGTRLTVL.

The chain is built from TRBV11-2 and TRBJ2-1; weak D call: TRBD1 (5 bases). Looked up from germline, CDR1 is SGHAT and CDR2 is FQNNGV. V lost 5 bases and J 6 bases, leaving 11 bases between the germline ends. The CDR3 spans 13 residues. CDR3 protein: CASSPGHSNEQFF. DNA of the CDR3: TGTGCCAGCAGCCCAGGGCATAGCAATGAGCAGTTCTTC.